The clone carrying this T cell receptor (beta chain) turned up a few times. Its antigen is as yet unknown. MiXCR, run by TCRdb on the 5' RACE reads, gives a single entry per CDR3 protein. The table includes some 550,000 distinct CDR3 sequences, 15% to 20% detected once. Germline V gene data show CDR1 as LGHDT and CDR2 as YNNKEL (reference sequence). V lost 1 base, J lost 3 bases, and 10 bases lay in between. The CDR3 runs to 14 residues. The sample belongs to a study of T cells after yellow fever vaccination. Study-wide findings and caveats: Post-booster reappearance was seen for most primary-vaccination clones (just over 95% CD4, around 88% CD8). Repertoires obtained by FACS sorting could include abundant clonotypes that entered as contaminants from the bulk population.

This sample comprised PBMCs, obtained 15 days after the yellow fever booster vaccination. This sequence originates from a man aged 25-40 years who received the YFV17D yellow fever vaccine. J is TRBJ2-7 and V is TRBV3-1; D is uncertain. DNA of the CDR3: TGTGCCAGCAGCCAAGCCGGGTTCTACTACGAGCAGTACTTC. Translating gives CASSQAGFYYEQYF.